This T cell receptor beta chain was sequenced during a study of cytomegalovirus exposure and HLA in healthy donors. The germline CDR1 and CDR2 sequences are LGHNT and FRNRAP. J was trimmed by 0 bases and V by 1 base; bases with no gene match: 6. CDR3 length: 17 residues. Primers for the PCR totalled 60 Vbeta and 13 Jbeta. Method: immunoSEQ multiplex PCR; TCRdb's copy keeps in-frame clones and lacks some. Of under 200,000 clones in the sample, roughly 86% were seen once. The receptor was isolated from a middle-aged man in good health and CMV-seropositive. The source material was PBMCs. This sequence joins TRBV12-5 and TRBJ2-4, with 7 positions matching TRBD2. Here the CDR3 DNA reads TGTGCTAGTGGTTTGGCACGGGGGGACCTAGCCAAAAACATTCAGTACTTC. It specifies CASGLARGDLAKNIQYF.